This TCR beta chain was obtained from a study of cytomegalovirus exposure and HLA in healthy donors. Study outcomes and limitations: For cytomegalovirus status, the classifier reportedly gave diagnoses with high specificity and sensitivity.

Primers for the PCR totalled 60 Vbeta and 13 Jbeta. Methods used by the authors: A later analysis tallied 65 million to 85 million unique TCR beta chains, 9.5 million to 14 million of them shared. Sequencing was performed with immunoSEQ multiplex PCR; in TCRdb, only in-frame clones are kept and a portion is missing. V, J and clone size are those of that table, while D and trimming were read from the DNA. This sample has 150,000 to 200,000 clones; approximately 71% occur once, and the top ten carry 11%. Although they were nominally healthy when sampled, donors likely had unrecorded immune exposures. Notes on this clone: Its antigen is currently unknown.

Germline CDR1 is SGHTA and CDR2 is FQGNSA. V lost 5 bases, J lost 0 bases, and 11 bases lay in between. CDR3 length equals 14 residues. The V gene is TRBV7-2, the J gene TRBJ2-7; weak D call: TRBD1 (6 bases). This TCR was recovered from a man in his late teens or twenties in good health and CMV-seropositive. What was sequenced was PBMCs. The CDR3 DNA sequence: TGTGCCAGCAGCAATCAGGGGAGCTCCTACGAGCAGTACTTC. This codes for CASSNQGSSYEQYF.